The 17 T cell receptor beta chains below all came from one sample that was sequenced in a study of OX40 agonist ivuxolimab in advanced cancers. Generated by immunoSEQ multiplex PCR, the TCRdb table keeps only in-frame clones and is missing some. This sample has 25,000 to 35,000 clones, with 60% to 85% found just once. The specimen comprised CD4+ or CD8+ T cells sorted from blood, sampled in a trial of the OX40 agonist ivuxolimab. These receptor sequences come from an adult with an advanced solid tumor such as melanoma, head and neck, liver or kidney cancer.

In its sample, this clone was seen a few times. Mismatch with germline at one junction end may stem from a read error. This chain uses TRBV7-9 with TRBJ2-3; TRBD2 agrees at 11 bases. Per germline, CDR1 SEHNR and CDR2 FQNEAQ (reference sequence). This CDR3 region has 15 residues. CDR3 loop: CASSLAGGPPDTQYF. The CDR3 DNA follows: TGTGCCAGCAGCCTAGCGGGGGGCCCGCCAGATACGCAGTATTTT.

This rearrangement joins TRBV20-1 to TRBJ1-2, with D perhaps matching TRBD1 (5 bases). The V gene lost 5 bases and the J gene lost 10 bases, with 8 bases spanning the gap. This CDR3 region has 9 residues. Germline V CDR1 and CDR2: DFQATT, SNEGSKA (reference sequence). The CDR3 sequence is CSAGGVYTF. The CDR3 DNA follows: TGCAGTGCTGGGGGGGTCTACACCTTC.

Here the CDR3 reads CACQRGLNYGYTF. CDR3 DNA sequence: TGTGCCTGTCAAAGGGGGCTTAACTATGGCTACACCTTC. V is TRBV30 and J is TRBJ1-2, with 7 bases lining up with TRBD1. The CDR3 totals 13 residues. V gave up 6 bases and J gave up 1 base; unmatched junction bases: 5. The germline V gene encodes CDR1 GTSNPN and CDR2 SVGIG (reference sequence). The full variable domain, its missing parts supplied by reference TRBV30 and TRBJ1-2, is SQTIHQWPATLVQPVGSPLSLECTVEGTSNPNLYWYRQAAGRGLQLLFYSVGIGQISSEVPQNLSASRPQDRQFILSSKKLLLSDSGFYLCACQRGLNYGYTFGSGTRLTVV.

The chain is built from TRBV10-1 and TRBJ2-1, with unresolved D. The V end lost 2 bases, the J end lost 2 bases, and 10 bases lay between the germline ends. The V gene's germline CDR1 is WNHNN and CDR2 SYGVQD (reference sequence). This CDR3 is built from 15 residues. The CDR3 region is CASSETASTYNEQFF. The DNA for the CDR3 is TGCGCCAGCAGTGAGACCGCTTCTACCTACAATGAGCAGTTCTTC.

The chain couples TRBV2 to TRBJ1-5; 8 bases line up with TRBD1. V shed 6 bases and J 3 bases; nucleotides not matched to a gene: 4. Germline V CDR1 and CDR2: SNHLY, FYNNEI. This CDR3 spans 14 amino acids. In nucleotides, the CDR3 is TGTGCCAGCAGAGGACAGGGTCCCAATCAGCCCCAGCATTTT. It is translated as CASRGQGPNQPQHF.

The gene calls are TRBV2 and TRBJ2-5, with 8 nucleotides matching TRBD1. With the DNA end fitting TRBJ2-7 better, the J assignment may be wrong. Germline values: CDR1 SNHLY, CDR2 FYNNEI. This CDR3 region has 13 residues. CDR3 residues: CASSLTGVYEQYF. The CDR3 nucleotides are TGTGCCAGCAGTTTGACAGGGGTCTACGAGCAGTACTTC.

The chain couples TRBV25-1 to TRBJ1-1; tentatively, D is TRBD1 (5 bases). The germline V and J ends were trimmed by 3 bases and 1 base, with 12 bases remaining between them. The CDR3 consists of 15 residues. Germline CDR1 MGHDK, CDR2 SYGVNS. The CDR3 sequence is CASSDVRGTNTEAFF. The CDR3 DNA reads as TGTGCCAGCAGTGACGTTCGAGGGACGAACACTGAAGCTTTCTTT.

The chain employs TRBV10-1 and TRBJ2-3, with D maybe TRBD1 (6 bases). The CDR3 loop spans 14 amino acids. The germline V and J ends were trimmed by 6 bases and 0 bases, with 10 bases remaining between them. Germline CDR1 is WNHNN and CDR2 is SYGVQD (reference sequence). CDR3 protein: CASSWTVSTDTQYF. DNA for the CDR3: TGCGCCAGCAGCTGGACAGTAAGCACAGATACGCAGTATTTT.

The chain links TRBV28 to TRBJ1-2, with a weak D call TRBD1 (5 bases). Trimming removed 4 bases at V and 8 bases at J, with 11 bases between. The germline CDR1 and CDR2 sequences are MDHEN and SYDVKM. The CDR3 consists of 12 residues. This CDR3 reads CASSSGTLGYTF. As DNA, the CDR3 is TGTGCCAGCAGTTCCGGGACCCTAGGCTACACCTTC.

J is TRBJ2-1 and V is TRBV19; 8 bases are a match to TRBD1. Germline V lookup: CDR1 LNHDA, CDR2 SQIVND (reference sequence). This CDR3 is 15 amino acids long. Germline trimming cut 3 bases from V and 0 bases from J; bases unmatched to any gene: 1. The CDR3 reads CASSMTGVSYNEQFF. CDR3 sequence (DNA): TGTGCCAGTAGTATGACAGGGGTCTCCTACAATGAGCAGTTCTTC.

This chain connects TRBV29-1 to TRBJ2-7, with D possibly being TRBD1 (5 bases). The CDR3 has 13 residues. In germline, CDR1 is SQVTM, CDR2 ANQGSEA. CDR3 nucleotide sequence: TGCACCTGGGGCCAGGCCAGCTCCTACGAGCAGTACTTC. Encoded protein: CTWGQASSYEQYF.

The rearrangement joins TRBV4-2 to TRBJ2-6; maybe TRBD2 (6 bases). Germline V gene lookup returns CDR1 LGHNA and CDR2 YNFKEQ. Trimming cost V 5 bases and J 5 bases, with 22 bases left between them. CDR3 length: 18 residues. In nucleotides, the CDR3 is TGTGCCAGCAGCGGGGACTTCAAAGGTTACAATCGGGCCAACGTCCTGACTTTC. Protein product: CASSGDFKGYNRANVLTF.

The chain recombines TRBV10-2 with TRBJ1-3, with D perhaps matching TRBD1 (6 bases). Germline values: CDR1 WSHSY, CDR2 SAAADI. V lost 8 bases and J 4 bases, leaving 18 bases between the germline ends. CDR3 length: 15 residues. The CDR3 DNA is TGCGCCAGCTCTTCTTGGGACACCCTCGGAAACACCATATATTTT. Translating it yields CASSSWDTLGNTIYF.

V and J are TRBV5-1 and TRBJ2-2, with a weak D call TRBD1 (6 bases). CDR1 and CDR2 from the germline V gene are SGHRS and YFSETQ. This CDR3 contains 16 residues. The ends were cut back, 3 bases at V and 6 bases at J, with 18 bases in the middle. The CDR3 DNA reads TGCGCCAGCAGCTCCGGACAGTGGCTGAGGTCCGGGGAGCTGTTTTTT. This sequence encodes CASSSGQWLRSGELFF.

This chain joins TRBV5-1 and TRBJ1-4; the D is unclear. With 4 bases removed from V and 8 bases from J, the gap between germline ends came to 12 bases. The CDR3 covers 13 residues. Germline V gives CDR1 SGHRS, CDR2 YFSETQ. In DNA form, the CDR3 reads TGCGCCAGCAGCGAATTCTTTGGGGAAAAACTGTTTTTT. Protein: CASSEFFGEKLFF.

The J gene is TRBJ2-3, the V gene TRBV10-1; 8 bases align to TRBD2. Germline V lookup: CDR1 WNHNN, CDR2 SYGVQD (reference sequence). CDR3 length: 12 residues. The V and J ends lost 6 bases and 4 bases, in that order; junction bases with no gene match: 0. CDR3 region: CASSGGADTQYF. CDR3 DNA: TGCGCCAGCAGCGGGGGGGCAGATACGCAGTATTTT.

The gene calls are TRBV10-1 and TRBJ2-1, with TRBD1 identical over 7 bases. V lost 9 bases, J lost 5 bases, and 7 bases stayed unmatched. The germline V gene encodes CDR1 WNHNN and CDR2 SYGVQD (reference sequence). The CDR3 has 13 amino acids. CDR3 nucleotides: TGCGCCAGACAGGGGTTGGGGAACAATGAGCAGTTCTTC. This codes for CARQGLGNNEQFF.